The sequence of this T cell receptor (beta chain) was determined in a study of blood T cells in healthy people across ages. In this sample, this clonotype turned up a few times. Antigen unknown. Broader study findings: Naive CD4+ cell counts and diversity both ran higher in long-lived than in aged donors.

Through a sample-barcoded 5' primer and a J-beta primer mix, a second PCR was run for roughly 6 to 12 cycles. Using its own MiXCR run on the 5' RACE reads, TCRdb lists one record per CDR3 protein. Of 1.5 million to 2 million distinct CDR3 sequences in the sample, roughly 27% are singletons; the top ten hold roughly 8%. The V gene's germline CDR1 is SGHKS and CDR2 YYEKEE (reference sequence). This CDR3 is built from 14 residues. The V and J ends lost 4 bases and 3 bases respectively, with 14 bases between them. The gene calls are TRBV5-5 and TRBJ2-7; D might be TRBD1 (6 bases). The sample taken for sequencing was blood. This sequence was found in a woman in her 30s in good health. In nucleotides, the CDR3 is TGTGCCAGCAGCGGCGCCACAGGGAACTACGAGCAGTACTTC. Its translation is CASSGATGNYEQYF.